The 3 T cell receptor beta chains listed next were all sequenced from one sample in a study of blood T cell repertoires in COVID-19. Here immunoSEQ multiplex PCR was the method, and the copy in TCRdb shows in-frame clones only, minus some. There are about 190,000 clones in the sample; around 85% occur only once, and about 1% lies in the top ten. Sample: peripheral blood. All receptors derive from a man younger than 40 with acute or convalescent COVID-19.

This chain links TRBV7-9 with TRBJ1-6; unclear D gene. Trimming left V 1 base short and J 9 bases short, with 13 bases between. This CDR3 is 15 amino acids long. From germline, CDR1 is SEHNR and CDR2 FQNEAQ (reference sequence). CDR3 DNA sequence: TGTGCCAGCAGCTTAGTCGCCTCCGGGTTTTCACCCCTCCACTTT. Translation gives CASSLVASGFSPLHF.

V gene TRBV6-1 combines with J gene TRBJ2-1, with 8 bases lining up with TRBD1. This CDR3 has 15 residues. The germline V gene encodes CDR1 MNHNS and CDR2 SASEGT. V trimming: 0 bases; J trimming: 9 bases; junction bases outside the gene matches: 7. CDR3 region: CASSEADRVGGEQFF. For the CDR3, the DNA is TGTGCCAGCAGTGAAGCGGACAGGGTAGGTGGTGAGCAGTTCTTC.

V is TRBV18 and J is TRBJ1-1; D possibly corresponds to TRBD1 (6 bases). Germline loops: CDR1 KGHSH, CDR2 LQKENI. This CDR3 contains 16 residues. Trimming took off 5 bases at V and 5 bases at J, with 21 bases between the two ends. As DNA, the CDR3 is TGTGCCAGCTCAGTAGAATGGACGACCAGGGGAACTGAAGCTTTCTTT. Translated: CASSVEWTTRGTEAFF.